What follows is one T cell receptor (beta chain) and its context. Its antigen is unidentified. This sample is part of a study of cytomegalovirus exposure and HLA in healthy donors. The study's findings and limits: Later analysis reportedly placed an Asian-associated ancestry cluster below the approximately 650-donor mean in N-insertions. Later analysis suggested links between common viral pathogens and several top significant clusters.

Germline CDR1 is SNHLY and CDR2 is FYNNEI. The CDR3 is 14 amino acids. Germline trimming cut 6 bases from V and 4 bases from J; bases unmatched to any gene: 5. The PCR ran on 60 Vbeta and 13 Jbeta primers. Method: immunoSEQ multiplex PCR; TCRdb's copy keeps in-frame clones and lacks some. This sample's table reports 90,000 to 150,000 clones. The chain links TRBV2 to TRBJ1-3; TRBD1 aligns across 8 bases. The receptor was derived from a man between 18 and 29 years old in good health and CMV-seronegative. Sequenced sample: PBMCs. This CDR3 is CASRDRGRGNTIYF. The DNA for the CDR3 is TGTGCCAGCAGAGACAGGGGCCGGGGAAACACCATATATTTT.